This TCR beta chain is drawn from a study of response to subunit inactivated influenza vaccine. Study-wide results and caveats: Authors proposed each seasonal influenza vaccination draws in few new T cells.

Of note for this clonotype: The antigen is not known.

The CDR3 length is 17 residues. Germline CDR1 is SGDLS and CDR2 is YYNGEE. The V and J ends lost 4 bases and 2 bases respectively, with 20 bases between them. MiXCR was run by TCRdb on the RT-PCR reads, yielding one entry per CDR3 protein. The table records about 570,000 distinct CDR3 sequences, around 10% of them present only once. This sample was shared with a second study, whose subject was T cells expressing NK-cell markers. In that study: It was by 5'RACE template switching with UMIs that TCR beta cDNA was made. Sequencing of TCR beta repertoires drew on sorted CD3+CD56+NKG2C+, CD3+CD56+NKG2C- and CD3+CD56-NKG2C+ T cells. Whether expanded NKG2C+ T cell clones were HCMV specific stayed uncertain.

The sample here was PBMCs from blood, taken on the day of vaccination. This sequence originates from a man aged 45-65 years who received an inactivated influenza vaccine. This chain uses TRBV9 with TRBJ2-3; possible D gene TRBD1, 6 bases. CDR3 in DNA: TGTGCCAGCAGCCCCAGAGGGCGACAGGACATCACAGATACGCAGTATTTT. Its protein is CASSPRGRQDITDTQYF.